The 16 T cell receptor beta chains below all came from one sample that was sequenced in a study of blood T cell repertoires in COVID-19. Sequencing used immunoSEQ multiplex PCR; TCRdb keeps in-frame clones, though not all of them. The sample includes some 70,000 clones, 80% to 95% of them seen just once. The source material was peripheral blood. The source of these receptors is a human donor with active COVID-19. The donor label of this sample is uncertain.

CDR3 nucleotides: TGTGCCAGCAGCCCCCTGACAGGGGGGGGTAATGAGCAGTTCTTC. This encodes CASSPLTGGGNEQFF. The chain joins TRBV7-9 to TRBJ2-1; TRBD1 matches 9 bases. Germline V gene data show CDR1 as SEHNR and CDR2 as FQNEAQ (reference sequence). The CDR3 spans 15 residues. J gave up 7 bases and V 5 bases, and 9 bases lay outside the gene matches.

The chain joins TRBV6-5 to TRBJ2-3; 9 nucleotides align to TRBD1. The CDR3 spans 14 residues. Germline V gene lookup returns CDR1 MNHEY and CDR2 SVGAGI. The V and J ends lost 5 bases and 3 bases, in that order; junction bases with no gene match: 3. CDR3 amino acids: CASSRDRVTDTQYF. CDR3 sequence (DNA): TGTGCCAGCAGTCGGGACAGGGTAACAGATACGCAGTATTTT.

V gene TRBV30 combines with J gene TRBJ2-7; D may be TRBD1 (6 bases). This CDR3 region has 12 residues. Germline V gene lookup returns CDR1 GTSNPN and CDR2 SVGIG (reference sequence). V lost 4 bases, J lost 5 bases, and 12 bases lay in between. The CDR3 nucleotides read TGTGCCTGGACTGGGGGCGAGGACGAGCAGTACTTC. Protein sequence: CAWTGGEDEQYF.

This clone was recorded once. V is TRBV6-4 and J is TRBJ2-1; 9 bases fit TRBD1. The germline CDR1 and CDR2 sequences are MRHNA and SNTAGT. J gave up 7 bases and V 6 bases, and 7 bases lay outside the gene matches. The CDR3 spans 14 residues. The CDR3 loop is CASSAGQGENEQFF. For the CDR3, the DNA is TGTGCCAGCAGCGCGGGACAGGGTGAGAATGAGCAGTTCTTC.

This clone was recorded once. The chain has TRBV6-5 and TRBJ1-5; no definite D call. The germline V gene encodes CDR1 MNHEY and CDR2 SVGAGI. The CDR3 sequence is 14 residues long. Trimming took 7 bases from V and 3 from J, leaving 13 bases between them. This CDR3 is CASKITGVNQPQHF. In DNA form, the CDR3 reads TGTGCCAGCAAGATCACCGGGGTCAATCAGCCCCAGCATTTT.

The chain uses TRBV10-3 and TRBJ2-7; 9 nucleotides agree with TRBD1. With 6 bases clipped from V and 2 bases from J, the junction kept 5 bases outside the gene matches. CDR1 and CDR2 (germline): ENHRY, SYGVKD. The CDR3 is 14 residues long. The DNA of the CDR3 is TGTGCCATCAGACCGGGACAGGGTACCTACGAGCAGTACTTC. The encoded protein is CAIRPGQGTYEQYF.

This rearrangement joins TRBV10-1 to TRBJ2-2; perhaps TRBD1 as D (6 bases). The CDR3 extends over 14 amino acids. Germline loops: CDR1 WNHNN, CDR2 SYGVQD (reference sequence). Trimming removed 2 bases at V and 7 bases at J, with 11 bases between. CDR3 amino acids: CASSEEGENGELFF. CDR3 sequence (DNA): TGCGCCAGCAGTGAGGAGGGGGAGAACGGGGAGCTGTTTTTT.

The CDR3 sequence is CASSEGARRNQPQHF. The DNA for the CDR3 is TGTGCCAGCAGTGAGGGCGCCCGGAGGAATCAGCCCCAGCATTTT. The chain joins TRBV2 to TRBJ1-5; D is undetermined. Trimming removed 3 bases at V and 4 bases at J, with 13 bases between. Germline V gene data show CDR1 as SNHLY and CDR2 as FYNNEI. This CDR3 has 15 amino acids.

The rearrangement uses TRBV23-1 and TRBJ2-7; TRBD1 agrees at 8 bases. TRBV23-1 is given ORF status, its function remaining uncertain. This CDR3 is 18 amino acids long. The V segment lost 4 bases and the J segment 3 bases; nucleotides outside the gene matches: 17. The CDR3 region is CASSRGDRTGNEYYEQYF. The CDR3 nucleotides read TGCGCCAGCAGTCGAGGGGATCGGACAGGGAACGAATACTACGAGCAGTACTTC.

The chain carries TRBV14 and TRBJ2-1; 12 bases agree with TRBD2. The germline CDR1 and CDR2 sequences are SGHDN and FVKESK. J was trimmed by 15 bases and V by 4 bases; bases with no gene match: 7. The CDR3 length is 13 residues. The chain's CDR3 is CASSPTSGRMGFF. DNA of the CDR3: TGTGCCAGCAGCCCAACTAGCGGGAGGATGGGGTTCTTC.

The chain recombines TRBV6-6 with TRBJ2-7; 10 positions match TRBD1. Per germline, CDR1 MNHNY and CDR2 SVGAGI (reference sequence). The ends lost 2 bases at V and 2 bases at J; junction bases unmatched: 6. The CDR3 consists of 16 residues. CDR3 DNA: TGTGCCAGCAGTTACACCCGACAGGGGGCGGCCTACGAGCAGTACTTC. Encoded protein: CASSYTRQGAAYEQYF.

The CDR3 DNA is TGTGCCACCAGTGATCCACGGGGGGGAAAATACGAGCAGTACTTC. Translation: CATSDPRGGKYEQYF. This sequence joins TRBV24-1 and TRBJ2-7; 8 bases agree with TRBD2. The CDR3 spans 15 residues. The V segment lost 3 bases and the J segment 4 bases; nucleotides outside the gene matches: 7. Germline-derived CDR1 and CDR2 are KGHDR and SFDVKD.

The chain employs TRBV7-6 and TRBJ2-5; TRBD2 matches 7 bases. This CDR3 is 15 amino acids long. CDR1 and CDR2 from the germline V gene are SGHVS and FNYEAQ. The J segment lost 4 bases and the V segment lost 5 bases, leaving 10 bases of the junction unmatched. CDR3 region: CASSLQAGVPETQYF. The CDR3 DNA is TGTGCCAGCAGCCTTCAGGCGGGAGTCCCAGAGACCCAGTACTTC.

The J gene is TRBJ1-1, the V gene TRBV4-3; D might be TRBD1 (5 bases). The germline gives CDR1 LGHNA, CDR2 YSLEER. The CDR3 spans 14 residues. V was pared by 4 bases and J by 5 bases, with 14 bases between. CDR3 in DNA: TGCGCCAGCAGCCGAAGGGGTAGTATAACTGAAGCTTTCTTT. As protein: CASSRRGSITEAFF.

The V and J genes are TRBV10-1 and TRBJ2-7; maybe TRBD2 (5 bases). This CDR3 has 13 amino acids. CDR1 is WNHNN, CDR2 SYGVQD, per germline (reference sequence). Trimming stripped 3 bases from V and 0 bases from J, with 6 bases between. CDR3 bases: TGCGCCAGCAGTGATGGGAGCTCCTACGAGCAGTACTTC. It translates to CASSDGSSYEQYF.

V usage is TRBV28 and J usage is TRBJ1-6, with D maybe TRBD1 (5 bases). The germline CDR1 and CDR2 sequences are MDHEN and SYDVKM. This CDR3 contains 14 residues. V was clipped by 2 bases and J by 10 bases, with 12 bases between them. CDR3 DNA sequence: TGTGCCAGCAGTTTACGGGGGGTCGTGTCACCCCTCCACTTT. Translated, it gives CASSLRGVVSPLHF.